The rows below give T cell receptor beta chains drawn from one sample of a study of cytomegalovirus exposure and HLA in healthy donors. The table came from immunoSEQ multiplex PCR; TCRdb's copy has only in-frame clones and leaves some out. Among around 110,000 clones listed, 60% to 75% were seen once. Material: PBMCs. Receptors were obtained from a male donor in good health and CMV-seropositive. Each CDR3 is given with its conserved first and last residue. The order of the fields is CDR3 protein, CDR3 DNA, J gene, V gene, clone size, D gene. D genes are given only for firm matches. The size of a clone is reported for some rows only, either as once, few or many, or as a class for expanded clones.

CDR3 protein: CASSFGTGNKQETQYF
CDR3 DNA: TGTGCCAGCAGTTTCGGAACAGGGAACAAACAAGAGACCCAGTACTTC
J gene: TRBJ2-5
V gene: TRBV6-6
clone size: -
D gene: -

CDR3 protein: CASSHYLAGTPPKNIQYF
CDR3 DNA: TGCGCCAGCAGCCACTACCTAGCGGGGACTCCACCCAAAAACATTCAGTACTTC
J gene: TRBJ2-4
V gene: TRBV4-3
clone size: once
D gene: TRBD2

CDR3 protein: CASSFEQDAGPLHF
CDR3 DNA: TGTGCCAGCAGTTTCGAACAGGACGCAGGACCCCTCCACTTT
J gene: TRBJ1-6
V gene: TRBV28
clone size: few
D gene: -

CDR3 protein: CASSLDRTLDLEQFF
CDR3 DNA: TGCGCCAGCAGCTTGGACAGGACGCTCGATTTAGAGCAGTTCTTC
J gene: TRBJ2-1
V gene: TRBV5-1
clone size: -
D gene: -

CDR3 protein: CASSQAGLAEETQYF
CDR3 DNA: TGCGCCAGCAGCCAAGCGGGACTAGCGGAAGAGACCCAGTACTTC
J gene: TRBJ2-5
V gene: TRBV4-3
clone size: -
D gene: TRBD2

CDR3 protein: CASSHRRTGENSPLHF
CDR3 DNA: TGTGCCAGCAGCCATAGGAGGACAGGAGAAAATTCACCCCTCCACTTT
J gene: TRBJ1-6
V gene: TRBV27
clone size: -
D gene: TRBD1

CDR3 protein: CASSVSGDSNQPQHF
CDR3 DNA: TGTGCCAGCAGCGTAAGTGGAGACAGCAATCAGCCCCAGCATTTT
J gene: TRBJ1-5
V gene: TRBV9
clone size: once
D gene: -

CDR3 protein: CASGKLAGGLDEQFF
CDR3 DNA: TGTGCCAGCGGGAAGCTAGCGGGAGGGTTGGATGAGCAGTTCTTC
J gene: TRBJ2-1
V gene: TRBV2
clone size: -
D gene: TRBD2

CDR3 protein: CAWTPSVTGAPNYGYTF
CDR3 DNA: TGTGCCTGGACGCCGTCCGTAACAGGTGCACCTAACTATGGCTACACCTTC
J gene: TRBJ1-2
V gene: TRBV30
clone size: -
D gene: -

CDR3 protein: CASSSGQGGEKLFF
CDR3 DNA: TGTGCCAGCAGCTCGGGACAGGGAGGTGAAAAACTGTTTTTT
J gene: TRBJ1-4
V gene: TRBV7-9
clone size: -
D gene: TRBD1

CDR3 protein: CASRATGGVISNF
CDR3 DNA: TGTGCCAGCAGAGCCACAGGGGGAGTAATCTCCAACTTT
J gene: TRBJ1-6
V gene: TRBV6-5
clone size: -
D gene: TRBD1

CDR3 protein: CASSPTGNGNQPQHF
CDR3 DNA: TGTGCCAGCTCACCGACAGGGAATGGCAATCAGCCCCAGCATTTT
J gene: TRBJ1-5
V gene: TRBV18
clone size: -
D gene: TRBD1

CDR3 protein: CASSLERDQETQYF
CDR3 DNA: TGTGCCAGCAGTTTGGAGCGGGACCAAGAGACCCAGTACTTC
J gene: TRBJ2-5
V gene: TRBV28
clone size: -
D gene: -

CDR3 protein: CASSQGDRGITDTQYF
CDR3 DNA: TGCGCCAGCAGCCAGGGGGACAGGGGAATAACAGATACGCAGTATTTT
J gene: TRBJ2-3
V gene: TRBV4-3
clone size: -
D gene: TRBD1

CDR3 protein: CASSGGIDGAEAFF
CDR3 DNA: TGCGCCAGCAGCGGGGGGATTGATGGAGCTGAAGCTTTCTTT
J gene: TRBJ1-1
V gene: TRBV5-1
clone size: -
D gene: -

CDR3 protein: CASSIRPTPEQGKGAYEQYF
CDR3 DNA: TGTGCCAGTAGTATTCGCCCCACACCGGAACAGGGTAAGGGAGCCTACGAGCAGTACTTC
J gene: TRBJ2-7
V gene: TRBV19
clone size: -
D gene: -

CDR3 protein: CASSYSRLDGTDTQYF
CDR3 DNA: TGTGCCAGCAGTTACTCGAGACTAGACGGGACAGATACGCAGTATTTT
J gene: TRBJ2-3
V gene: TRBV6-5
clone size: many
D gene: -

CDR3 protein: CASSPPGGVYSGNTIYF
CDR3 DNA: TGTGCCAGCTCACCACCGGGGGGAGTTTACTCTGGAAACACCATATATTTT
J gene: TRBJ1-3
V gene: TRBV18
clone size: -
D gene: -

CDR3 protein: CASSRTLAGGPGEQFF
CDR3 DNA: TGCGCCAGCAGCCGTACCCTAGCGGGAGGGCCCGGTGAGCAGTTCTTC
J gene: TRBJ2-1
V gene: TRBV5-1
clone size: -
D gene: TRBD2

CDR3 protein: CASSADGDYNEQFF
CDR3 DNA: TGTGCCAGCAGTGCGGACGGGGACTACAATGAGCAGTTCTTC
J gene: TRBJ2-1
V gene: TRBV6-4
clone size: -
D gene: -

CDR3 protein: CASSLRARGTEAFF
CDR3 DNA: TGTGCCAGCAGCCTGAGGGCGAGGGGGACTGAAGCTTTCTTT
J gene: TRBJ1-1
V gene: TRBV2
clone size: -
D gene: -

CDR3 protein: CASRESRDEQFF
CDR3 DNA: TGTGCCAGCAGGGAGTCGCGGGATGAGCAGTTCTTC
J gene: TRBJ2-1
V gene: TRBV6-5
clone size: few
D gene: -

CDR3 protein: CASSYSMGGQPQHF
CDR3 DNA: TGTGCCAGCAGTTACTCGATGGGGGGTCAGCCCCAGCATTTT
J gene: TRBJ1-5
V gene: TRBV6-5
clone size: -
D gene: -

CDR3 protein: CASSYRGRYTEAFF
CDR3 DNA: TGTGCCAGCAGTTACCGGGGTCGGTACACTGAAGCTTTCTTT
J gene: TRBJ1-1
V gene: TRBV6-5
clone size: -
D gene: -

CDR3 protein: CASSFYGDSRETQYF
CDR3 DNA: TGTGCCAGCAGCTTTTACGGGGACAGCAGGGAGACCCAGTACTTC
J gene: TRBJ2-5
V gene: TRBV7-2
clone size: -
D gene: TRBD1

CDR3 protein: CASSQERGERWQFF
CDR3 DNA: TGCGCCAGCAGCCAAGAGCGGGGGGAAAGGTGGCAGTTCTTC
J gene: TRBJ2-1
V gene: TRBV4-3
clone size: few
D gene: TRBD2

CDR3 protein: CASSQGQTGEQYF
CDR3 DNA: TGCGCCAGCAGCCAAGGACAGACCGGCGAGCAGTACTTC
J gene: TRBJ2-7
V gene: TRBV4-1
clone size: -
D gene: -

CDR3 protein: CASSFLQGPSFF
CDR3 DNA: TGCGCCAGCAGCTTCCTACAGGGTCCAAGTTTCTTC
J gene: TRBJ2-1
V gene: TRBV5-1
clone size: -
D gene: -

CDR3 protein: CASSPRTESSGNTIYF
CDR3 DNA: TGTGCCAGCTCACCCCGGACAGAGAGCTCTGGAAACACCATATATTTT
J gene: TRBJ1-3
V gene: TRBV18
clone size: -
D gene: -

CDR3 protein: CASRITGINYGYTF
CDR3 DNA: TGTGCCAGCAGAATTACAGGGATTAACTATGGCTACACCTTC
J gene: TRBJ1-2
V gene: TRBV28
clone size: -
D gene: -

CDR3 protein: CASRPSRGRRTEAFF
CDR3 DNA: TGTGCCAGTCGACCAAGCAGGGGGCGAAGGACTGAAGCTTTCTTT
J gene: TRBJ1-1
V gene: TRBV28
clone size: -
D gene: TRBD1

CDR3 protein: CASSRLAGGPADTQYF
CDR3 DNA: TGCGCCAGCAGCCGCCTAGCGGGGGGGCCGGCAGATACGCAGTATTTT
J gene: TRBJ2-3
V gene: TRBV4-3
clone size: few
D gene: TRBD2

CDR3 protein: CASSQDRVYSNQPQHF
CDR3 DNA: TGCGCCAGCAGCCAAGACAGGGTATATAGCAATCAGCCCCAGCATTTT
J gene: TRBJ1-5
V gene: TRBV4-3
clone size: -
D gene: -

CDR3 protein: CASSYGQQRSSYEQYF
CDR3 DNA: TGTGCCAGCAGTTACGGACAGCAAAGGAGCTCCTACGAGCAGTACTTC
J gene: TRBJ2-7
V gene: TRBV6-6
clone size: -
D gene: -

CDR3 protein: CASSQISLTRALDGYTF
CDR3 DNA: TGCGCCAGCAGCCAAATTTCCCTCACCAGGGCGTTAGATGGCTACACCTTC
J gene: TRBJ1-2
V gene: TRBV4-1
clone size: -
D gene: -

CDR3 protein: CASSPGYMREQYF
CDR3 DNA: TGTGCCAGCAGCCCCGGTTATATGAGAGAGCAGTACTTC
J gene: TRBJ2-7
V gene: TRBV21-1
clone size: -
D gene: -

CDR3 protein: CASSFAQGAPDTQYF
CDR3 DNA: TGTGCCAGCAGCTTTGCACAGGGGGCCCCAGATACGCAGTATTTT
J gene: TRBJ2-3
V gene: TRBV7-9
clone size: -
D gene: TRBD1

CDR3 protein: CASSYGGLAGFPFYEQYF
CDR3 DNA: TGTGCCAGCAGTTACGGCGGACTAGCGGGGTTCCCTTTCTACGAGCAGTACTTC
J gene: TRBJ2-7
V gene: TRBV6-7
clone size: -
D gene: TRBD2

CDR3 protein: CASSQVGTGTRETQYF
CDR3 DNA: TGTGCCAGCAGCCAAGTGGGGACAGGGACGAGAGAGACCCAGTACTTC
J gene: TRBJ2-5
V gene: TRBV14
clone size: -
D gene: TRBD1

CDR3 protein: CASSGEKDHSGNTIYF
CDR3 DNA: TGTGCCAGCAGCGGGGAGAAGGATCACTCTGGAAACACCATATATTTT
J gene: TRBJ1-3
V gene: TRBV5-5
clone size: -
D gene: -

CDR3 protein: CASTRTSGYQETQYF
CDR3 DNA: TGCGCCAGCACCCGGACTAGCGGCTACCAAGAGACCCAGTACTTC
J gene: TRBJ2-5
V gene: TRBV5-1
clone size: -
D gene: TRBD2

CDR3 protein: CASSAGSRWYEQYF
CDR3 DNA: TGTGCCAGCAGTGCAGGGTCCAGATGGTACGAGCAGTACTTC
J gene: TRBJ2-7
V gene: TRBV2
clone size: -
D gene: -

CDR3 protein: CASSYRGRDTQYF
CDR3 DNA: TGTGCCAGCAGTTACAGGGGGAGAGATACGCAGTATTTT
J gene: TRBJ2-3
V gene: TRBV6-5
clone size: -
D gene: -

CDR3 protein: CASSTQGGTEAFF
CDR3 DNA: TGTGCCAGCAGCACACAGGGGGGCACTGAAGCTTTCTTT
J gene: TRBJ1-1
V gene: TRBV11-2
clone size: -
D gene: TRBD1

CDR3 protein: CASSQRDLRWGYTF
CDR3 DNA: TGTGCCAGCAGTCAACGGGATCTTAGATGGGGCTACACCTTC
J gene: TRBJ1-2
V gene: TRBV5-5
clone size: -
D gene: -

CDR3 protein: CASSISPGRGYGYTF
CDR3 DNA: TGTGCCAGTAGTATTAGCCCGGGCAGGGGCTATGGCTACACCTTC
J gene: TRBJ1-2
V gene: TRBV19
clone size: -
D gene: -

CDR3 protein: CASSLIGTGAVETQYF
CDR3 DNA: TGTGCCAGCAGCTTAATTGGAACAGGGGCGGTAGAGACCCAGTACTTC
J gene: TRBJ2-5
V gene: TRBV7-3
clone size: once
D gene: TRBD1

CDR3 protein: CASSQVGGTHTEAFF
CDR3 DNA: TGCGCCAGCAGCCAAGTAGGAGGAACGCACACTGAAGCTTTCTTT
J gene: TRBJ1-1
V gene: TRBV4-3
clone size: -
D gene: -

CDR3 protein: CASGQGHYSDEQYF
CDR3 DNA: TGTGCCAGCGGACAGGGCCACTACTCAGACGAGCAGTACTTC
J gene: TRBJ2-7
V gene: TRBV6-6
clone size: -
D gene: TRBD1

CDR3 protein: CASSPPTSGSTDTQYF
CDR3 DNA: TGTGCCAGCAGCCCGCCCACCTCGGGGAGCACAGATACGCAGTATTTT
J gene: TRBJ2-3
V gene: TRBV7-9
clone size: -
D gene: -

CDR3 protein: CASSGGGGSYNEQFF
CDR3 DNA: TGCGCCAGCAGCGGAGGCGGGGGCTCCTACAATGAGCAGTTCTTC
J gene: TRBJ2-1
V gene: TRBV5-1
clone size: -
D gene: TRBD2

CDR3 protein: CASSFGQGNYEQYF
CDR3 DNA: TGCGCCAGCAGCTTCGGACAGGGAAACTACGAGCAGTACTTC
J gene: TRBJ2-7
V gene: TRBV4-1
clone size: -
D gene: TRBD1

CDR3 protein: CASSPFRADTQYF
CDR3 DNA: TGTGCCAGCAGTCCCTTCAGGGCAGATACGCAGTATTTT
J gene: TRBJ2-3
V gene: TRBV27
clone size: -
D gene: -

CDR3 protein: CASSSPTGQPQHF
CDR3 DNA: TGTGCCAGCTCGTCCCCAACGGGTCAGCCCCAGCATTTT
J gene: TRBJ1-5
V gene: TRBV28
clone size: once
D gene: -

CDR3 protein: CASSLLRTRYEQYF
CDR3 DNA: TGTGCCAGCAGCTTATTGCGAACTCGTTACGAGCAGTACTTC
J gene: TRBJ2-7
V gene: TRBV11-2
clone size: -
D gene: -